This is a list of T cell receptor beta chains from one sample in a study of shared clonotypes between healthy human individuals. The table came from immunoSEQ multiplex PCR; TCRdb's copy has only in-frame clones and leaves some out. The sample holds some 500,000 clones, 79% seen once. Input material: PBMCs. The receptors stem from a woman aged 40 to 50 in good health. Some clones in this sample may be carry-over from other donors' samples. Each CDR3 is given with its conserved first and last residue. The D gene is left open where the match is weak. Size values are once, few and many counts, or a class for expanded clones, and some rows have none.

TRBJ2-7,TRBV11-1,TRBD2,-,TGTGCCAGCAGCTCCCGCCAGCTAGCGGGCTACGAGCAGTACTTC,CASSSRQLAGYEQYF
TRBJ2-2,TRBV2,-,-,TGTGCCAGCAGGGCCGGGACCCAGAACACCGGGGAGCTGTTTTTT,CASRAGTQNTGELFF
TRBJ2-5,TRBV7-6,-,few,TGTGCCAGCAGCTTAGCGATCGAGACCCAGTACTTC,CASSLAIETQYF
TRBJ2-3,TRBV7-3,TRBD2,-,TGTGCCAGCAGCTTAAGGGTAGCGGGAGGTGCAGATACGCAGTATTTT,CASSLRVAGGADTQYF
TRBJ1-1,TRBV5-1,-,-,TGCGCCAGCAGCTTGGTGGGCAGGGCGAACACTGAAGCTTTCTTT,CASSLVGRANTEAFF
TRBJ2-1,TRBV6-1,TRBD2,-,TGTGCCAGCAGTGAAGACTCCGGGACTAGTCATGAGCAGTTCTTC,CASSEDSGTSHEQFF
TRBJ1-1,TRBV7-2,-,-,TGTGCCAGCAGCCAAGAGGTGGGGGTGAACACTGAAGCTTTCTTT,CASSQEVGVNTEAFF
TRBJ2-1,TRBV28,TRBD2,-,TGTGCCAGCAGTTTACAGGGACTAGCGGGTGCGGGGGGGCAGTTCTTC,CASSLQGLAGAGGQFF
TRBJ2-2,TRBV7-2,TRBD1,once,TGTGCCAGCACCCCGGGGACAGGGGGTAACACCGGGGAGCTGTTTTTT,CASTPGTGGNTGELFF
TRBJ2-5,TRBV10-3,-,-,TGTGCCATCAGTGAGTCGAAGAGTACAGGCGAGACCCAGTACTTC,CAISESKSTGETQYF
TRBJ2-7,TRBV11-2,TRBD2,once,TGTGCCAGCAGCTTAGGAGGGTTGGGAGCGGGAGTTGGCGAGCAGTACTTC,CASSLGGLGAGVGEQYF
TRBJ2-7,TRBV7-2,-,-,TGTGCCAGCAGCTTAGTGGTAAGCTCCTACGAGCAGTACTTC,CASSLVVSSYEQYF
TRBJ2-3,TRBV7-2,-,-,TGTGCCAGCAGCCGGGAGAATACGCAGTATTTT,CASSRENTQYF
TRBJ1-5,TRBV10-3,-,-,TGTGCCATCAGTGAAAGCGGGCCAGGGACAAATCAGCCCCAGCATTTT,CAISESGPGTNQPQHF
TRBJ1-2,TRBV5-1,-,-,TGCGCCAGCAGCTCATCCCTTTATGGCTACACCTTC,CASSSSLYGYTF
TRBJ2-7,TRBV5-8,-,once,TGTGCCAGCAGATCTGACAGGAGACCCTACGAGCAGTACTTC,CASRSDRRPYEQYF
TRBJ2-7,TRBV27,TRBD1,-,TGTGCCAGCAGTTTATTTGGGACAGGGAGCGACGAGCAGTACTTC,CASSLFGTGSDEQYF
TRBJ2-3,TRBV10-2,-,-,TGCGCCAGCAGTGAGATGCGTCCTAGCACAGATACGCAGTATTTT,CASSEMRPSTDTQYF
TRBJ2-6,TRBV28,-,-,TGTGCCAGCAGTTATCAGGACGGCCTCTCTGGGGCCAACGTCCTGACTTTC,CASSYQDGLSGANVLTF
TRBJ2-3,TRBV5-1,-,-,TGCGCCAGCGGCGAGGGGGGCAGCACAGATACGCAGTATTTT,CASGEGGSTDTQYF
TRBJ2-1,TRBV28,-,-,TGTGCCAGCAGTTTATGGGTCAGAGGTTCGGGCAATGAGCAGTTCTTC,CASSLWVRGSGNEQFF
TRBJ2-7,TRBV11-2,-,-,TGTGCCAGCAGCGGATTAGCTTCCTACGAGCAGTACTTC,CASSGLASYEQYF
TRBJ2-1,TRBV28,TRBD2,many,TGTGCCAGCAGTTCCCCTAGCGGGAGGAGAGAGCAGTTCTTC,CASSSPSGRREQFF
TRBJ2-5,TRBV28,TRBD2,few,TGTGCCAGCAGTTCCCGAGCCCGCAGCGGGAGTTGGCGGCAAGAGACCCAGTACTTC,CASSSRARSGSWRQETQYF
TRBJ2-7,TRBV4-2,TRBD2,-,TGTGCCAGCAGCCAGGGGACTAGCGGTAACTACGAGCAGTACTTC,CASSQGTSGNYEQYF
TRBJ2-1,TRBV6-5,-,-,TGTGCCAGCAGTTACTCCGTGGTCAATGAGCAGTTCTTC,CASSYSVVNEQFF
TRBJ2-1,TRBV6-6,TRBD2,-,TGTGCCAGCAGTCGTGTCGGGACTAGCGGAAATGAGCAGTTCTTC,CASSRVGTSGNEQFF
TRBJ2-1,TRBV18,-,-,TGTGCCAGCTCGTCAGGGGAGTTCAATGAGCAGTTCTTC,CASSSGEFNEQFF
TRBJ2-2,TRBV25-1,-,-,TGTGCCAGCACCCCCCGTGGTTACCCGAACACCGGGGAGCTGTTTTTT,CASTPRGYPNTGELFF
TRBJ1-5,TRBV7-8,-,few,TGTGCCAGCAGCTTAGCGCAAGGGGATCAGCCCCAGCATTTT,CASSLAQGDQPQHF
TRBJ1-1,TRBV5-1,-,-,TGCGCCAGCAGCGCCGTTCCGAACACTGAAGCTTTCTTT,CASSAVPNTEAFF
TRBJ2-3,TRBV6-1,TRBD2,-,TGTGCCAGCAGTGGGGGAGGCGGGAGGGCCACAGATACGCAGTATTTT,CASSGGGGRATDTQYF
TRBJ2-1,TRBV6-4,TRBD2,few,TGTGCCAGCAGCACTAGCGGGGGGAACCACAATGAGCAGTTCTTC,CASSTSGGNHNEQFF
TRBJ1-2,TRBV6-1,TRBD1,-,TGTGCCAGCAGTGACTCGACAGGGTGGGACTATGGCTACACCTTC,CASSDSTGWDYGYTF
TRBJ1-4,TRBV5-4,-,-,TGTGCCAGCAGTCTTGCCTTGGGAACAACTAATGAAAAACTGTTTTTT,CASSLALGTTNEKLFF
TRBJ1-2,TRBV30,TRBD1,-,TGTGCCTGGAGTCCAGGGGGCCCTGGCTACACCTTC,CAWSPGGPGYTF
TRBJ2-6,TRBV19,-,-,TGTGCCAGTAGTATTCAAGGGGGGTCAACTGGGGCCAACGTCCTGACTTTC,CASSIQGGSTGANVLTF
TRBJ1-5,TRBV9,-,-,TGTGCCAGCAGCGTAGATGGGGCAGAACCAAATCAGCCCCAGCATTTT,CASSVDGAEPNQPQHF
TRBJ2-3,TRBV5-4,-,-,TGTGCCAGCAGCTCGATGGGGGACCCAGGGGAGACGCAGTATTTT,CASSSMGDPGETQYF
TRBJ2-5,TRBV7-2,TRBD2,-,TGTGCCAGCAGCTCCGGACTAGCGGAAGGATTAGAGACCCAGTACTTC,CASSSGLAEGLETQYF